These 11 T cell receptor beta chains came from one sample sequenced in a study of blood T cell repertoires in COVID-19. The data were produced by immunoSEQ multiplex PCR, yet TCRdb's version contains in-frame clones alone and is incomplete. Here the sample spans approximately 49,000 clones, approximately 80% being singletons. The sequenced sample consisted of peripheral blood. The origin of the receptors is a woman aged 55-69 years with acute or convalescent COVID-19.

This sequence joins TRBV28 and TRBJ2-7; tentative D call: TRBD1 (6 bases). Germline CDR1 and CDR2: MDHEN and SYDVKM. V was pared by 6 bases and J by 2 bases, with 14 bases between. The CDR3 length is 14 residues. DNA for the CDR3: TGTGCCAGCAGAGGGGGTTATTCGACCTACGAGCAGTACTTC. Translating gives CASRGGYSTYEQYF.

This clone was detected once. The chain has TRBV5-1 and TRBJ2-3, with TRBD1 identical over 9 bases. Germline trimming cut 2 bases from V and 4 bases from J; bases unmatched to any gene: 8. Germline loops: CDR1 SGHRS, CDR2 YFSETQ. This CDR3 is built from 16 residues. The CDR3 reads CASSFGDRGRADTQYF. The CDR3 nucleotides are TGCGCCAGCAGCTTTGGAGACAGGGGGAGGGCAGATACGCAGTATTTT.

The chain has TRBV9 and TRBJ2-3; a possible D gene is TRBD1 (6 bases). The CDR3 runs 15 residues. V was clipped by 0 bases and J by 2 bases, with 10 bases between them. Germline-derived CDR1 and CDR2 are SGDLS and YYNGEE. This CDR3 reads CASSVGQAPTDTQYF. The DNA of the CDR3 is TGTGCCAGCAGCGTAGGACAGGCCCCCACAGATACGCAGTATTTT.

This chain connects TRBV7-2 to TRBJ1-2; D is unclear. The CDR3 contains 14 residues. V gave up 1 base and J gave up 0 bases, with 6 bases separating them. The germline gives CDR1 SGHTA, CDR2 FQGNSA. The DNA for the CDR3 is TGTGCCAGCAGCTTAGTTACAGCTAACTATGGCTACACCTTC. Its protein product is CASSLVTANYGYTF.

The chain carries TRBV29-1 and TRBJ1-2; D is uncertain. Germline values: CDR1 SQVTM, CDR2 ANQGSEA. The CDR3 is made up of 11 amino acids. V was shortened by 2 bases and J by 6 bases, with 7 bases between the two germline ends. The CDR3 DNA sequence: TGCAGCGTTGAAACACCCAATGGCTACACCTTC. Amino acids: CSVETPNGYTF.

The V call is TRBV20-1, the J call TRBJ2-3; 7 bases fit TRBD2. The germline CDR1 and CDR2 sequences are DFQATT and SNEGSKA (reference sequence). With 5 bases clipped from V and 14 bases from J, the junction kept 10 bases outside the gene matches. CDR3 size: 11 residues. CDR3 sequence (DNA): TGCAGTGCTCGTGGACTAGGGCATTTGTATTTT. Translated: CSARGLGHLYF.

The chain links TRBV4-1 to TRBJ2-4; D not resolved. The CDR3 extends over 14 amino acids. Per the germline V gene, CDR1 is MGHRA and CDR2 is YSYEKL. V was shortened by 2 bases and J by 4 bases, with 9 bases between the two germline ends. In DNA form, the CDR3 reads TGCGCCAGCAGCCAATCCTGGCCTAAAAACATTCAGTACTTC. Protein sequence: CASSQSWPKNIQYF.

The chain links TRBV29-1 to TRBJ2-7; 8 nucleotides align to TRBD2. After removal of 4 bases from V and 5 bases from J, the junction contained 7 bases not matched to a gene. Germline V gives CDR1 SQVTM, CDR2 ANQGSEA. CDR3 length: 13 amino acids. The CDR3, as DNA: TGCAGCGTTGGAGCGGGAGTATTCGACGAGCAGTACTTC. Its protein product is CSVGAGVFDEQYF.

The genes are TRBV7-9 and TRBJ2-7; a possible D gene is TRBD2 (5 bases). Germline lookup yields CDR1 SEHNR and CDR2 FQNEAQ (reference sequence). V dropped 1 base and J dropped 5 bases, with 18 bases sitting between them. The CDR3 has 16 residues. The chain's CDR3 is CASSLDRGWGPDEQYF. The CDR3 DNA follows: TGTGCCAGCAGCTTAGATCGGGGTTGGGGTCCGGACGAGCAGTACTTC.

The chain's CDR3 is CASSRGQLNQPQHF. The CDR3 DNA reads TGTGCCAGCAGCCGGGGACAGCTTAATCAGCCCCAGCATTTT. The chain combines TRBV5-6 with TRBJ1-5, with 7 bases aligning to TRBD1. V was pared by 4 bases and J by 4 bases, with 5 bases of the junction left unmatched. Per the germline V gene, CDR1 is SGHDT and CDR2 is YYEEEE. There are 14 residues in the CDR3. The full variable domain, in which reference TRBV5-6 and TRBJ1-5 provide the parts outside the CDR3, is DAGVTQSPTHLIKTRGQQVTLRCSPKSGHDTVSWYQQALGQGPQFIFQYYEEEERQRGNFPDRFSGHQFPNYSSELNVNALLLGDSALYLCASSRGQLNQPQHFGDGTRLSIL.

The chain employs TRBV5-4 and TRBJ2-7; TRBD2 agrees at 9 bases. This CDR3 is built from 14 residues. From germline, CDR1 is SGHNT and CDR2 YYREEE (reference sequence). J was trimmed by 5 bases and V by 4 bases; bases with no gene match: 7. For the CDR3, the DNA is TGTGCCAGCAGCCCCGGACTAGCGTCCCACGAGCAGTACTTC. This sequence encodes CASSPGLASHEQYF. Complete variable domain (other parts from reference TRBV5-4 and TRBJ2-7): ETGVTQSPTHLIKTRGQQVTLRCSSQSGHNTVSWYQQALGQGPQFIFQYYREEENGRGNFPPRFSGLQFPNYSSELNVNALELDDSALYLCASSPGLASHEQYFGPGTRLTVT.